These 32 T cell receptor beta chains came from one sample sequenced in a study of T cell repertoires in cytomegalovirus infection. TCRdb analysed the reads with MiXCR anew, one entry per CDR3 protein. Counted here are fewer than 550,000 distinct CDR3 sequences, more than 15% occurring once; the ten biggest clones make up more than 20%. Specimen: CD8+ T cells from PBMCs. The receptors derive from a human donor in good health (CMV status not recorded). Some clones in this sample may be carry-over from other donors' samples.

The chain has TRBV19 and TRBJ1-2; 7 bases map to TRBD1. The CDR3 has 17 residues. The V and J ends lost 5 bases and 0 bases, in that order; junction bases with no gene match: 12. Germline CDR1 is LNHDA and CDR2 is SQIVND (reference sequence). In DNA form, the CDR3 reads TGTGCCAGTAGTTTTCGGGACAGCCTCGCCGCTAACTATGGCTACACCTTC. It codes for CASSFRDSLAANYGYTF.

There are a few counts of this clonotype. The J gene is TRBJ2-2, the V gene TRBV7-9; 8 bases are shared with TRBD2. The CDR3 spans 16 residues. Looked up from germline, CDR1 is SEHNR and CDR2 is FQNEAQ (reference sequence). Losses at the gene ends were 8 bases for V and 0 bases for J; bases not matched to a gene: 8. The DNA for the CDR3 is TGTGCCAGCCTAAAGAGCGGGAGAGCGAACACCGGGGAGCTGTTTTTT. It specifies CASLKSGRANTGELFF.

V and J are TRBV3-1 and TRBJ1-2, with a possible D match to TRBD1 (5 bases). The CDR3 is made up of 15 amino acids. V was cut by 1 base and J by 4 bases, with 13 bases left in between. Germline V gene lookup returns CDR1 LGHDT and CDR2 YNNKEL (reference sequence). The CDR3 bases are TGTGCCAGCAGCCAAGGGGAGGACACCATCTATGGCTACACCTTC. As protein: CASSQGEDTIYGYTF. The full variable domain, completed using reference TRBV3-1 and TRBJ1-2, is DTAVSQTPKYLVTQMGNDKSIKCEQNLGHDTMYWYKQDSKKFLKIMFSYNNKELIINETVPNRFSPKSPDKAHLNLHINSLELGDSAVYFCASSQGEDTIYGYTFGSGTRLTVV.

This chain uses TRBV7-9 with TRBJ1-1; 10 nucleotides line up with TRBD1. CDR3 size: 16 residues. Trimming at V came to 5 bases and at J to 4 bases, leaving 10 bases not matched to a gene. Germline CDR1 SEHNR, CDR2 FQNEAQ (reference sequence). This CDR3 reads CASSPRTGGYVTEAFF. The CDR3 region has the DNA TGTGCCAGCAGCCCGCGGACAGGGGGATATGTCACTGAAGCTTTCTTT.

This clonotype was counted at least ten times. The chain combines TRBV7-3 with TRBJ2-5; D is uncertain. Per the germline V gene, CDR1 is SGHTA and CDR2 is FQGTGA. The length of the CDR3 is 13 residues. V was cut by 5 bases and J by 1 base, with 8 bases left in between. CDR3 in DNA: TGTGCCAGCAGCCTACAGATCCAAGAGACCCAGTACTTC. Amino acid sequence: CASSLQIQETQYF.

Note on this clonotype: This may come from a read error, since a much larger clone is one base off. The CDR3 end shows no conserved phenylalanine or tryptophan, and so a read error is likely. The DNA for the CDR3 is TGTGCCAGCAGCTCTTATACAGGAGAGCAGTTCTGC. It translates to CASSSYTGEQFC. The genes are TRBV7-3 and TRBJ2-1; D is possibly TRBD1 (5 bases). CDR1 SGHTA and CDR2 FQGTGA come from the germline V gene. The ends were cut back, 4 bases at V and 10 bases at J, with 11 bases in the middle. This CDR3 region has 12 residues.

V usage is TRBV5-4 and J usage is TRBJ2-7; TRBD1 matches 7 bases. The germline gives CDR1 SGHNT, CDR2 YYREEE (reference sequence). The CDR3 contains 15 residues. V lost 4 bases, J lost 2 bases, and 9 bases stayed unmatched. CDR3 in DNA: TGTGCCAGCAGCCCGCCGGACAGGTCCGCCTACGAGCAGTACTTC. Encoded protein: CASSPPDRSAYEQYF.

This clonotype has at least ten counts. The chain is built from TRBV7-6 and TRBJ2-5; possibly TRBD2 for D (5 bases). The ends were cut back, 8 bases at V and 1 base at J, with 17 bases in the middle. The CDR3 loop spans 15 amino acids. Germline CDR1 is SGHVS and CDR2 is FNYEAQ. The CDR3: CASRPSIGVQETQYF. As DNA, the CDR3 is TGTGCCAGCCGGCCCTCAATCGGGGTCCAAGAGACCCAGTACTTC.

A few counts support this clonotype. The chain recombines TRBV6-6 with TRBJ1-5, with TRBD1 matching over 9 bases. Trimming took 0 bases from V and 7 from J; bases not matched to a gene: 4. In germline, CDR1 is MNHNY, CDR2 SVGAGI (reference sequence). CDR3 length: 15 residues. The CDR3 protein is CASSYSGTGNQPQHF. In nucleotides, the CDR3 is TGTGCCAGCAGTTACTCAGGGACAGGGAACCAGCCCCAGCATTTT.

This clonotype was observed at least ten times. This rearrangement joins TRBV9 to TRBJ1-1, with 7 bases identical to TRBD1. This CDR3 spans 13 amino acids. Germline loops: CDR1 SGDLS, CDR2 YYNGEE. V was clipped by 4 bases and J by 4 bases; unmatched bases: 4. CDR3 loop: CASSRQGSTEAFF. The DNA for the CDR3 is TGTGCCAGCAGCAGACAGGGTTCCACTGAAGCTTTCTTT.

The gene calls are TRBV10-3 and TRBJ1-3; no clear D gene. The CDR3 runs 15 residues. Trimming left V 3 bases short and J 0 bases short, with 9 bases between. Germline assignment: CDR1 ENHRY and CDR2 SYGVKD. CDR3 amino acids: CAISDVGNSGNTIYF. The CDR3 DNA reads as TGTGCCATCAGTGATGTGGGAAACTCTGGAAACACCATATATTTT.

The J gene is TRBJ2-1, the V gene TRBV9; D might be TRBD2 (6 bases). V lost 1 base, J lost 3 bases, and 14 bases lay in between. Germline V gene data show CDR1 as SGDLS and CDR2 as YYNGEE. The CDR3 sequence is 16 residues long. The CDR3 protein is CASSVSGGRVYNEQFF. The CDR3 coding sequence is TGTGCCAGCAGCGTATCCGGGGGAAGGGTCTACAATGAGCAGTTCTTC.

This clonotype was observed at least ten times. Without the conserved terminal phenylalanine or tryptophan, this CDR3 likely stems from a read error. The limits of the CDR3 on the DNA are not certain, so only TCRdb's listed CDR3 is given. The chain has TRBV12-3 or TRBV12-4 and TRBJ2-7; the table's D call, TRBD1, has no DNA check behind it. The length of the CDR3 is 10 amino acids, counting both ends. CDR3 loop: CASSRDLFMD.

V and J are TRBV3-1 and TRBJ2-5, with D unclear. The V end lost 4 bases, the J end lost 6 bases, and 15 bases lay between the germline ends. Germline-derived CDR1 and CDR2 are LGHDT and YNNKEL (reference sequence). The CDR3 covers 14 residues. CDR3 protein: CASSPPDGLKTQYF. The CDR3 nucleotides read TGTGCCAGCAGCCCTCCGGATGGGTTGAAGACCCAGTACTTC.

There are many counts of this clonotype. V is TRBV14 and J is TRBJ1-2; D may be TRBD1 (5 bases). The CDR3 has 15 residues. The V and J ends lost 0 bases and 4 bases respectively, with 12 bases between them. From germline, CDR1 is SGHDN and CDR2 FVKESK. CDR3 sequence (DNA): TGTGCCAGCAGCCAAGATCGGAAGGGGCTCTATGGCTACACCTTC. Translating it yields CASSQDRKGLYGYTF.

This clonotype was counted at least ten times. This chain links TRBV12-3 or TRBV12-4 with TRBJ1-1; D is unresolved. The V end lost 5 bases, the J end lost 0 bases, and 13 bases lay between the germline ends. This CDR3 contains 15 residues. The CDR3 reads CASSNPGRVNTEAFF. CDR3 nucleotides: TGTGCCAGCAGTAACCCAGGACGGGTGAACACTGAAGCTTTCTTT.

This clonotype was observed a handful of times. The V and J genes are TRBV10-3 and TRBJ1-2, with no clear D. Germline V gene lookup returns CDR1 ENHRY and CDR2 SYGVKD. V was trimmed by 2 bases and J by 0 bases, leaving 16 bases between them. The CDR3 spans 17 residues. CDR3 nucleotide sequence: TGTGCCATCAGTGAGGGGCCGTCGGGAGGATCTAACTATGGCTACACCTTC. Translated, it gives CAISEGPSGGSNYGYTF.

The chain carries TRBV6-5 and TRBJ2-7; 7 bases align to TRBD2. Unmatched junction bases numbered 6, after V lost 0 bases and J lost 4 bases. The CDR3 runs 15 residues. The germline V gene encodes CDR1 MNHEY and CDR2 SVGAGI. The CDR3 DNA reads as TGTGCCAGCAGTTACTCAACGGGAGGTGGGTACGAGCAGTACTTC. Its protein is CASSYSTGGGYEQYF.

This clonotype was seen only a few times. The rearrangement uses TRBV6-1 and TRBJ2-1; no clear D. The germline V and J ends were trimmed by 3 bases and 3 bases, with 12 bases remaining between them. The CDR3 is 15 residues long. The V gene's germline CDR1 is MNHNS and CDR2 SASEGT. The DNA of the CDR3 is TGTGCCAGCAGTGACCTTAGAATTCGCTACAATGAGCAGTTCTTC. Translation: CASSDLRIRYNEQFF.

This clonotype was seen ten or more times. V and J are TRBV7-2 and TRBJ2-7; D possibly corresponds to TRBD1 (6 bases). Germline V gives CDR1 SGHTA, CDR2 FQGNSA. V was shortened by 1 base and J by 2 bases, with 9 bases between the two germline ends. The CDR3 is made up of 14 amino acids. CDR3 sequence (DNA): TGTGCCAGCAGCTTAGACGGACAGCCCTACGAGCAGTACTTC. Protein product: CASSLDGQPYEQYF. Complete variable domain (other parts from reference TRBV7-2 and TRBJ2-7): GAGVSQSPSNKVTEKGKDVELRCDPISGHTALYWYRQSLGQGLEFLIYFQGNSAPDKSGLPSDRFSAERTGGSVSTLTIQRTQQEDSAVYLCASSLDGQPYEQYFGPGTRLTVT.

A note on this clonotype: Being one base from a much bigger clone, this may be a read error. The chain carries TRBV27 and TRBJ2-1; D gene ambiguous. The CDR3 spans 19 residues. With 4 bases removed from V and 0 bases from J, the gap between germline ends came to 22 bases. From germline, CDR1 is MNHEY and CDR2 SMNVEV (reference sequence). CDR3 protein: CASSSYAASDGSSYNEQFF. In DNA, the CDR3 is TGTGCCAGCAGTTCATACGCCGCCTCGGACGGAAGCTCCTACAATGAGCAGTTCTTC.

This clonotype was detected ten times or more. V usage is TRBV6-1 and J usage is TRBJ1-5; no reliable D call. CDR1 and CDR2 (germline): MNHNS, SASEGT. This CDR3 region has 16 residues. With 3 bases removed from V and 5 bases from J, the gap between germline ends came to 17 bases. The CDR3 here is CASSDHPGFIDQPQHF. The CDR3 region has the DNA TGTGCCAGCAGTGATCATCCGGGTTTTATCGATCAGCCCCAGCATTTT.

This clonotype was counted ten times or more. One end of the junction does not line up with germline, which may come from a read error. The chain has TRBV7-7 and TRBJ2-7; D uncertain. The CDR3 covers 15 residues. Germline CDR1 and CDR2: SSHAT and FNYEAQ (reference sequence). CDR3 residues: CASSPGFGKSYEQYF. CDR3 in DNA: TGTGCTAGCAGTCCCGGGTTTGGGAAGTCCTACGAGCAGTACTTC.

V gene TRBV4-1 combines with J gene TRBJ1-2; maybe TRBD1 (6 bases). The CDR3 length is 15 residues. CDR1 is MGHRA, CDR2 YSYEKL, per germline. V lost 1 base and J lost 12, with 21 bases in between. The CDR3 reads CASSQVGGLPKADTF. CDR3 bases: TGCGCCAGCAGCCAAGTTGGGGGGCTCCCCAAGGCCGACACCTTC.

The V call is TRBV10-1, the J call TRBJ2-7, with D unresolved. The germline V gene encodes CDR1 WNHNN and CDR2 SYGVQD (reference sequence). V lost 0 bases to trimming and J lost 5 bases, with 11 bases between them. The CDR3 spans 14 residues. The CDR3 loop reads CASSESTLFHEQYF. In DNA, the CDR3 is TGCGCCAGCAGTGAGTCGACCTTGTTCCACGAGCAGTACTTC.

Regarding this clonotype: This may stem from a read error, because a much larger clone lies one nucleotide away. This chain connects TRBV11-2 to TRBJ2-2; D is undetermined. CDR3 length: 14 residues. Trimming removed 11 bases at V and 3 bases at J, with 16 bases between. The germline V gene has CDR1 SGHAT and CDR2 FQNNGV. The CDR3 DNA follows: TGTGCCCTCAGAAGCGAGCCGCACACCGGGGAGCTGTTTTTT. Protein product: CALRSEPHTGELFF.

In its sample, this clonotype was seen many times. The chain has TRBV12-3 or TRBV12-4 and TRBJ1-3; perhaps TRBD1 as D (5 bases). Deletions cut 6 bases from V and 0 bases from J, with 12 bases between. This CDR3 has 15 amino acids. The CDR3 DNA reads TGTGCCAGCAGCCGGGACCCTTCCTCTGGAAACACCATATATTTT. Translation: CASSRDPSSGNTIYF.

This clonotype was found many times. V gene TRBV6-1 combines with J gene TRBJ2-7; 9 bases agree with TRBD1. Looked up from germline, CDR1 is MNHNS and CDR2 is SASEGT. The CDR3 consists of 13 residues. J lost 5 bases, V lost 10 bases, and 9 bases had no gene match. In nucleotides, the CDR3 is TGTGCCACGCTCGGGACAGGGTTGAACGAGCAGTACTTC. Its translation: CATLGTGLNEQYF.

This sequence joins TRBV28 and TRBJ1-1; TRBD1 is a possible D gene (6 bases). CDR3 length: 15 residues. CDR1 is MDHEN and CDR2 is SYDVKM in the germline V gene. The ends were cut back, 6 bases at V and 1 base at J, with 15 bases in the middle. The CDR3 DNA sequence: TGTGCCAGCAGCCCCACACAGGGATGGAACACTGAAGCTTTCTTT. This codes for CASSPTQGWNTEAFF.

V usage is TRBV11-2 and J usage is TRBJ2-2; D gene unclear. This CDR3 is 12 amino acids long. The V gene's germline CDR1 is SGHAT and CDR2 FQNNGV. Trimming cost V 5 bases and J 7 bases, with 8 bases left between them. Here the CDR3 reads CASSPWNGELFF. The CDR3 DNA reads TGTGCCAGCAGCCCGTGGAACGGGGAGCTGTTTTTT.

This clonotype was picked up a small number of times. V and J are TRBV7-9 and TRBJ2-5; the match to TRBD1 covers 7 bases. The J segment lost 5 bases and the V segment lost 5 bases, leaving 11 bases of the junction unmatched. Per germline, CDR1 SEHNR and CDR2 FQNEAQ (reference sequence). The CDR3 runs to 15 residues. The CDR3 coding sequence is TGTGCCAGCAGCCCCCCGGACAGGACGGGGGAGACCCAGTACTTC. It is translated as CASSPPDRTGETQYF.

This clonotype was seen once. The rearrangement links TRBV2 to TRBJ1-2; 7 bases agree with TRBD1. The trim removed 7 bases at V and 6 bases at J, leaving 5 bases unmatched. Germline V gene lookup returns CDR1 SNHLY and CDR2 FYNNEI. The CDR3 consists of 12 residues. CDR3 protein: CASKDRVNGYTF. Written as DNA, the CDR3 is TGTGCCAGCAAAGACAGGGTGAATGGCTACACCTTC.